Shown below are 7 T cell receptor beta chains from a single sample sequenced in a study of CD8 T cells in ankylosing spondylitis. A single record per CDR3 protein comes from TCRdb applying MiXCR to the 5' RACE reads. The sample has about 340,000 distinct CDR3 sequences, roughly 15% seen once; the top ten hold about 1%. Source material: blood, either unsorted or a sorted T cell fraction (not recorded which). These receptors all come from a male donor with ankylosing spondylitis or in good health (not recorded which).

This clonotype came up a few times. This chain joins TRBV2 and TRBJ2-7; 9 bases align to TRBD2. V was clipped by 6 bases and J by 0 bases; unmatched bases: 6. Germline CDR1 and CDR2: SNHLY and FYNNEI. This CDR3 contains 15 residues. In DNA form, the CDR3 reads TGTGCCAGCAGGGGGGGACTAGCCGCCTCCTACGAGCAGTACTTC. Translation gives CASRGGLAASYEQYF.

Only a few counts were recorded for this clonotype. V is TRBV12-3 or TRBV12-4 and J is TRBJ2-3; 7 bases fit TRBD1. The CDR3 spans 13 residues. V shed 6 bases and J 2 bases; nucleotides not matched to a gene: 2. The CDR3 DNA follows: TGTGCCAGCAGGGGGACAGCCACAGATACGCAGTATTTT. Its translation is CASRGTATDTQYF.

The V call is TRBV10-3, the J call TRBJ2-2, with a weak D call TRBD2 (5 bases). Germline CDR1 is ENHRY and CDR2 is SYGVKD. The length of the CDR3 is 13 residues. V lost 6 bases and J 5 bases, leaving 10 bases between the germline ends. The DNA of the CDR3 is TGTGCCATCAGGTCCTTAGCGACCGGGGAGCTGTTTTTT. Translation gives CAIRSLATGELFF.

The chain's CDR3 is CASSSSPKAGNTIYF. CDR3 nucleotides: TGTGCCAGCAGTTCGAGCCCTAAGGCTGGAAACACCATATATTTT. The V gene is TRBV2, the J gene TRBJ1-3, with no clear D. Germline V lookup: CDR1 SNHLY, CDR2 FYNNEI. CDR3 length: 15 residues. Trimming took 5 bases from V and 2 from J, leaving 13 bases between them.

V is TRBV6-1 and J is TRBJ1-5, with D maybe TRBD1 (6 bases). V was cut by 7 bases and J by 0 bases, with 13 bases left in between. CDR3 length: 15 residues. Germline CDR1 is MNHNS and CDR2 is SASEGT. CDR3 nucleotide sequence: TGTGCCAGCACTCCCGGCAGGGGTAGCAATCAGCCCCAGCATTTT. It codes for CASTPGRGSNQPQHF.

The table lists this clonotype with a few counts. This chain uses TRBV12-3 or TRBV12-4 with TRBJ2-7; D possibly uses TRBD1 or TRBD2 (5 bases each). The CDR3 consists of 14 residues. V was cut by 2 bases and J by 2 bases, with 10 bases left in between. CDR3 residues: CASSLRDGAYEQYF. Here the CDR3 DNA reads TGTGCCAGCAGTTTACGGGACGGAGCCTACGAGCAGTACTTC.

This clonotype showed up just a few times. V and J are TRBV6-1 and TRBJ2-1; possibly TRBD1 for D (6 bases). The CDR3 sequence is 17 residues long. Deletions cut 2 bases from V and 1 base from J, with 15 bases between. Germline values: CDR1 MNHNS, CDR2 SASEGT. The CDR3 sequence: CASSELLRQVSYNEQFF. The CDR3 DNA is TGTGCCAGCAGTGAACTTTTAAGACAGGTTTCCTACAATGAGCAGTTCTTC.